One sample yielded the 6 T cell receptor beta chains listed below, sequenced in a study of CD8 T cells in ankylosing spondylitis. Whole-study findings and limits: Apparently characteristic of ankylosing spondylitis blood was a TCR beta motif (fewer than ten highly homologous variants).

TCRdb itself ran the 5' RACE reads through MiXCR, one entry per CDR3 protein. The sample yields roughly 440,000 distinct CDR3 sequences, more than 15% seen once. These receptors' antigens are unknown. Sequencing input: blood, either unsorted or a sorted T cell fraction (not recorded which). The receptors come from a male donor with ankylosing spondylitis.

There are many counts of this clonotype. The chain is built from TRBV7-3 and TRBJ2-7; 12 bases fit TRBD2. V lost 7 bases and J lost 4; bases outside the gene matches: 20. Germline V gene lookup returns CDR1 SGHTA and CDR2 FQGTGA. This CDR3 is built from 19 residues. In DNA, the CDR3 is TGTGCCAGCACCCGATACCCATCTCGACTAGCGGGAGAGGTTTACGAGCAGTACTTC. Its translation: CASTRYPSRLAGEVYEQYF.

The chain recombines TRBV10-2 with TRBJ2-5, with 9 positions matching TRBD2. The CDR3 is 15 amino acids. Losses at the gene ends were 1 base for V and 3 bases for J; bases not matched to a gene: 3. CDR1 and CDR2 from the germline V gene are WSHSY and SAAADI. CDR3 residues: CASSEWSGGKETQYF. CDR3 nucleotide sequence: TGCGCCAGCAGTGAGTGGAGCGGGGGGAAAGAGACCCAGTACTTC.

This clonotype occurred many times. The chain links TRBV12-3 or TRBV12-4 to TRBJ2-7, with TRBD1 matching 8 bases. V lost 2 bases to trimming and J lost 0 bases; unmatched junction nucleotides: 6. The CDR3 contains 16 residues. The CDR3 coding sequence is TGTGCCAGCAGTTTAAAAGGACAGGGAACCTCCTACGAGCAGTACTTC. Encoded protein: CASSLKGQGTSYEQYF.

About this clonotype itself: Being one base from a much bigger clone, this may be a read error. This rearrangement joins TRBV27 to TRBJ1-2; no reliable D call. V was pared by 6 bases and J by 8 bases, with 16 bases between. The germline V gene has CDR1 MNHEY and CDR2 SMNVEV (reference sequence). This CDR3 contains 13 residues. In nucleotides, the CDR3 is TGTGCCAGCAGCTCAGGCAGGATGGAGGGCTACACCTTC. Residues: CASSSGRMEGYTF.

The CDR3 DNA reads as TGTGCCAGCAGTGTGGAGGGACAGGGTTATCAGCCCCAGCATTTT. Encoded protein: CASSVEGQGYQPQHF. The genes are TRBV6-1 and TRBJ1-5, with 9 nucleotides matching TRBD1. V shed 4 bases, J shed 5 bases, and the junction held 6 bases outside the gene matches. CDR1 and CDR2 from the germline V gene are MNHNS and SASEGT. The CDR3 runs 15 residues.

This rearrangement joins TRBV10-3 to TRBJ1-3; 8 positions match TRBD1. V lost 2 bases to trimming and J lost 0 bases; unmatched junction nucleotides: 3. The CDR3 spans 16 residues. CDR1 and CDR2 from the germline V gene are ENHRY and SYGVKD. The CDR3 sequence: CAISERTGTSGNTIYF. CDR3 in DNA: TGTGCCATCAGTGAGCGGACAGGGACCTCTGGAAACACCATATATTTT.